This T cell receptor beta chain is drawn from a study of metastatic and nonmetastatic thyroid tumors. Per the germline V gene, CDR1 is ENHRY and CDR2 is SYGVKD. V gave up 7 bases and J gave up 1 base; unmatched junction bases: 3. The CDR3 extends over 14 amino acids. Until they underwent thyroid surgery, no patient had received any treatment. TCRdb re-called clones from the PCR reads using MiXCR. The table shows about 24,000 clones, with 20% to 30% occurring only once. Many counts were recorded for this clone. The source is a male donor with papillary thyroid cancer or a benign thyroid nodule (not recorded which). Some clones in this sample may be carry-over from other donors' samples. Sequencing was done on a sample of tumor tissue. The chain joins TRBV10-3 to TRBJ2-2, with TRBD2 identical over 7 bases. The CDR3 sequence: CAITERENTGELFF. The CDR3 nucleotides read TGTGCCATCACCGAGCGGGAGAACACCGGGGAGCTGTTTTTT.